This T cell receptor (beta chain) was captured in a study of T cell changes during pregnancy in multiple sclerosis (dated by TCRdb to about 2019). Regarding the research as a whole: Changes in the T cell repertoire over the course of pregnancy were examined in this study in women with multiple sclerosis.

Library construction relied on the immunoSEQ multiplex PCR assay. TCRdb limited this immuneACCESS table to in-frame rearrangements with V and J called. A share of clones is missing; checked studies link under half to unresolved V genes, and the rest is unexplained. Across this sample there are approximately 74,000 clones, with almost 95% seen only once. The ten top clones hold about 2.5% of the sample. Its CDR3 holds 17 amino acids, cysteine through phenylalanine. Of the read, only the CDR3 DNA is kept; its 51 bases are in frame from base 1. The germline V gene specifies LGHNA as CDR1 and YNFKEQ as CDR2. For this chain, trimming is 1 base at the V end and 2 bases at the J end, and the number of junction bases without a gene match is 9. Points on this clone: Its antigen has not been determined. Within one base of it there is no much larger clone, and no base qualities were kept.

Recombination linked TRBV4-2 to TRBJ2-3, with 7 bases aligning to TRBD2. Sample: peripheral blood, taken before pregnancy. The TCR was taken from a female donor with multiple sclerosis, enrolled in a pregnancy study. The nucleotide sequence is TGTGCCAGCAGCCAAGTCGGAGCGGGGACCTACACAGATACGCAGTATTTT. Its translation is CASSQVGAGTYTDTQYF.